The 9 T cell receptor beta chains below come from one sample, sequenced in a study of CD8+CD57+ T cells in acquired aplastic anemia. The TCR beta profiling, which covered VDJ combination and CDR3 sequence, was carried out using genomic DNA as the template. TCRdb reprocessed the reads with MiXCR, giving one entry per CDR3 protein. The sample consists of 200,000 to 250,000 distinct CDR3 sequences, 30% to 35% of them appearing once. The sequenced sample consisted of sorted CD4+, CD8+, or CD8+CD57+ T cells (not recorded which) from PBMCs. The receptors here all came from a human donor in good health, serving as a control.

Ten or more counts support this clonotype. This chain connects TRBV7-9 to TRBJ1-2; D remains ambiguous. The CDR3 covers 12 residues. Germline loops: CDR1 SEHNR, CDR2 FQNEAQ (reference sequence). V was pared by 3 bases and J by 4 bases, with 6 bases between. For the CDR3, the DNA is TGTGCCAGCAGCTTGAATCCCTATGGCTACACCTTC. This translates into CASSLNPYGYTF.

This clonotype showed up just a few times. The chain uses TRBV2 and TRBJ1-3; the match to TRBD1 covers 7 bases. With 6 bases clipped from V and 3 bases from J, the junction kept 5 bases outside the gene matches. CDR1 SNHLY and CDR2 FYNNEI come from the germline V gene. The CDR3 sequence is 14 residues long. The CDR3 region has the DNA TGTGCCAGCAGACCCGGGACAGATGGAAACACCATATATTTT. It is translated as CASRPGTDGNTIYF.

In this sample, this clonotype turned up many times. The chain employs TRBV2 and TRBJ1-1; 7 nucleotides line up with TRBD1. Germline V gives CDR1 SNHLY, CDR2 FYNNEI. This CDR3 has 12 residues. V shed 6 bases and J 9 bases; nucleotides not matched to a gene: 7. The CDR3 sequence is CASRLGQQKAFF. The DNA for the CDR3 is TGTGCCAGCAGATTGGGACAGCAAAAAGCTTTCTTT.

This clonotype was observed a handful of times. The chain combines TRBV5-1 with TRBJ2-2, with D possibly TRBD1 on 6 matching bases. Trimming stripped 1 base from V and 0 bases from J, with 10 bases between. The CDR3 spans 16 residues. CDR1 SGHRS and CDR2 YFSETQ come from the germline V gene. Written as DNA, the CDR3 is TGCGCCAGCAGCTTGTTGGGGGCGGCGAACACCGGGGAGCTGTTTTTT. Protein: CASSLLGAANTGELFF.

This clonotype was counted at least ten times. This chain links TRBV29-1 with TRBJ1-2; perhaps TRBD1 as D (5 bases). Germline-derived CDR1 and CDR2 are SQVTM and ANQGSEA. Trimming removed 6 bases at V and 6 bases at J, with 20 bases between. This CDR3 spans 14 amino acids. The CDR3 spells CSVLLPGTVDGYTF. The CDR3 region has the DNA TGCAGCGTCCTATTACCCGGGACGGTGGATGGCTACACCTTC. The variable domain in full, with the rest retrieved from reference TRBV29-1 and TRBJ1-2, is SAVISQKPSRDICQRGTSLTIQCQVDSQVTMMFWYRQQPGQSLTLIATANQGSEATYESGFVIDKFPISRPNLTFSTLTVSNMSPEDSSIYLCSVLLPGTVDGYTFGSGTRLTVV.

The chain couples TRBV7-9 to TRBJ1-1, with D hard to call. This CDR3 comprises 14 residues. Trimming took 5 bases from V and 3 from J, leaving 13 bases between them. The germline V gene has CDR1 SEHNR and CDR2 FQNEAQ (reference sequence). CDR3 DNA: TGTGCCAGCAGCCCGACCGGAGGGTACACTGAAGCTTTCTTT. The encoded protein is CASSPTGGYTEAFF.

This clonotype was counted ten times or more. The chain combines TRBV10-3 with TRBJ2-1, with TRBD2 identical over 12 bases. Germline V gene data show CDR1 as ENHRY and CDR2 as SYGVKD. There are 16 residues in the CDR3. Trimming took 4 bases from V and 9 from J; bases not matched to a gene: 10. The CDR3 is CAISVETSGSRGEQFF. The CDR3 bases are TGTGCCATCAGTGTAGAGACTAGCGGGAGTAGGGGTGAGCAGTTCTTC.

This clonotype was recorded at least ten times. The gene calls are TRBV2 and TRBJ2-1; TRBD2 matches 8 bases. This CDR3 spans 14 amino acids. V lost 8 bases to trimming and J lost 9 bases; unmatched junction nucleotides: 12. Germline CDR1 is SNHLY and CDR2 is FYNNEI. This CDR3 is CASVAGRNVGEQFF. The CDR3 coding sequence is TGTGCCAGCGTAGCGGGACGCAATGTCGGTGAGCAGTTCTTC.

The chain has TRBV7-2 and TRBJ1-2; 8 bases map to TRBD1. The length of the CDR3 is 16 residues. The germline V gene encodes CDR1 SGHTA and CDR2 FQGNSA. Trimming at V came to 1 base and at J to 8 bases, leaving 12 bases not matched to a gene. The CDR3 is CASSLEGARGPGGYTF. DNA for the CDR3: TGTGCCAGCAGCTTAGAGGGCGCCAGGGGGCCGGGCGGCTACACCTTC.